The 7 T cell receptor beta chains in this list originate from one sample, sequenced in a study of prognosis after radiotherapy for stage I lung cancer. Template was genomic DNA; TCR beta CDR3 amplified in two multiplex PCR rounds. For every TRBV and TRBJ gene, a specific primer was used in first-round PCR. Using its own MiXCR run on the multiplex PCR reads, TCRdb lists one record per CDR3 protein. Among over 25,000 distinct CDR3 sequences listed, roughly 46% were seen once. Specimen: PBMCs, collected before or after stereotactic body radiation therapy (not recorded which). Receptor source: a donor of 50 years or more with non-small cell lung cancer.

Details on this clonotype: This likely traces to a read error, being one base from a far larger clone. The V call is TRBV6-5, the J call TRBJ2-7; D gene uncertain. Looked up from germline, CDR1 is MNHEY and CDR2 is SVGAGI. This CDR3 has 11 residues. V was trimmed by 7 bases and J by 4 bases, leaving 8 bases between them. For the CDR3, the DNA is TGTGCCAGCACTTGCTCGTACGAGCAGTACTTC. It specifies CASTCSYEQYF.

Of note for this clonotype: A much larger clone lies one base from this, so it may be a read error. The chain links TRBV7-9 to TRBJ2-5, with 7 positions matching TRBD2. Trimming cost V 1 base and J 5 bases; bases outside gene matches: 7. The CDR3 runs to 15 residues. Germline CDR1 reads SEHNR; CDR2 reads FQNEAQ (reference sequence). CDR3 nucleotide sequence: TGTGCCAGCAGCTTAGGGCGGGAGAGAACCGAGACCCAGTACTTC. It encodes CASSLGRERTETQYF.

The chain links TRBV2 to TRBJ2-7, with no clear D. V lost 6 bases and J 2 bases, leaving 11 bases between the germline ends. This CDR3 is built from 13 residues. Germline CDR1 and CDR2: SNHLY and FYNNEI. The CDR3 bases are TGTGCCAGCAGAGAGAGGCGAACCTACGAGCAGTACTTC. Translation gives CASRERRTYEQYF. Filled out from reference TRBV2 and TRBJ2-7, the complete variable domain reads EPEVTQTPSHQVTQMGQEVILRCVPISNHLYFYWYRQILGQKVEFLVSFYNNEISEKSEIFDDQFSVERPDGSNFTLKIRSTKLEDSAMYFCASRERRTYEQYFGPGTRLTVT.

Turning to this clonotype: This sequence is one base from a far larger clone and is likely a read error. The rearrangement links TRBV7-2 to TRBJ2-1, with 14 positions matching TRBD2. Germline-derived CDR1 and CDR2 are SGHTA and FQGNSA. The CDR3 loop spans 17 amino acids. Here the CDR3 reads CASSETSGGVSYNGQFF. The CDR3 nucleotides read TGTGCCAGCAGTGAGACTAGCGGGGGGGTCTCCTACAATGGGCAGTTCTTC. The full variable domain, rest sourced from reference TRBV7-2 and TRBJ2-1, is GAGVSQSPSNKVTEKGKDVELRCDPISGHTALYWYRQSLGQGLEFLIYFQGNSAPDKSGLPSDRFSAERTGGSVSTLTIQRTQQEDSAVYLCASSETSGGVSYNGQFFGPGTRLTVL.

Regarding this clonotype: A single base is all that separates this from a far larger clone, so a read error is likely. The rearrangement links TRBV11-1 to TRBJ2-1; a weak D match, TRBD2 (6 bases). This CDR3 contains 17 residues. Trimming stripped 1 base from V and 5 bases from J, with 18 bases between. CDR1 SGHAT and CDR2 FQDESV come from the germline V gene (reference sequence). DNA for the CDR3: TGTGCCAGCAGCTTAGGGCACACTAGCTGGGCTGACAATGAGCAGTTCTTC. Translating it yields CASSLGHTSWADNEQFF.

This clonotype has ten or more counts. The DNA for the CDR3 is TGTGCCAGAACAACAGACTCTGGGGCCAACGTCCTGACTTTC. Amino acids: CARTTDSGANVLTF. V and J are TRBV2 and TRBJ2-6; no reliable D call. Trimming took 9 bases from V and 0 from J, leaving 9 bases between them. Germline-derived CDR1 and CDR2 are SNHLY and FYNNEI. This CDR3 spans 14 amino acids.

A single count supports this clonotype. The CDR3 is CAITPAWRGLNEQFF. CDR3 DNA sequence: TGTGCCATCACCCCGGCGTGGCGTGGACTCAATGAGCAGTTCTTC. J is TRBJ2-1 and V is TRBV12-3 or TRBV12-4; a possible D gene is TRBD2 (5 bases). The CDR3 covers 15 residues. V lost 10 bases and J 6 bases, leaving 22 bases between the germline ends.